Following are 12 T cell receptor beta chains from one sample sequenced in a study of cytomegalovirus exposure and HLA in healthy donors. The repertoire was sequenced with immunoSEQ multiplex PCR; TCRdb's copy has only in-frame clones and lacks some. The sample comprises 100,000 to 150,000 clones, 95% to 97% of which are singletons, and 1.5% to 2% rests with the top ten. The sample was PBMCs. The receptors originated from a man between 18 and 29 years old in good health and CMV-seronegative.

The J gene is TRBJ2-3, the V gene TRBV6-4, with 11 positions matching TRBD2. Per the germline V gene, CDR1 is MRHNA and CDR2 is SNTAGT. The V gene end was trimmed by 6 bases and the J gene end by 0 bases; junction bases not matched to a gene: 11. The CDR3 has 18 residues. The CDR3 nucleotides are TGTGCCAGCAGCACCGGGACTAGCGGACGTACTAGCACAGATACGCAGTATTTT. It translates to CASSTGTSGRTSTDTQYF.

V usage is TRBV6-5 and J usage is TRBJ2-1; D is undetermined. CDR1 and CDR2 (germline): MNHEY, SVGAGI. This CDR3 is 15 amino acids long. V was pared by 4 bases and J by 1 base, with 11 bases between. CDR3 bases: TGTGCCAGCAGTTCTACCGTTACGTCCTACAATGAGCAGTTCTTC. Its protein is CASSSTVTSYNEQFF.

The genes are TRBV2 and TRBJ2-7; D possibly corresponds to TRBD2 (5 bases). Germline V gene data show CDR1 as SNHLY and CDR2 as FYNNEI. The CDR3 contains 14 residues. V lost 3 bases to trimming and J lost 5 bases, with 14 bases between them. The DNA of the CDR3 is TGTGCCAGCAGTGACGGACGGATCGGGGACGAGCAGTACTTC. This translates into CASSDGRIGDEQYF.

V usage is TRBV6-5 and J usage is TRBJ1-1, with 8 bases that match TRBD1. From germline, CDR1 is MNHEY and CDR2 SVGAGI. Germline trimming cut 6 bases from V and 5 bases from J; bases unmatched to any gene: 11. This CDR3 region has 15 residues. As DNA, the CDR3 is TGTGCCAGCAGCAAAGGACAGGGATTGTTTACTGAAGCTTTCTTT. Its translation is CASSKGQGLFTEAFF.

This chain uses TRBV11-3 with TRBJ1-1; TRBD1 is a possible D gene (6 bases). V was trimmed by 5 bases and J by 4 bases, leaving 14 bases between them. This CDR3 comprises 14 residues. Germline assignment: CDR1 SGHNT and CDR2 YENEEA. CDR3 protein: CASSRGGAGTEAFF. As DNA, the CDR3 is TGTGCCAGCAGCCGGGGGGGGGCGGGCACTGAAGCTTTCTTT.

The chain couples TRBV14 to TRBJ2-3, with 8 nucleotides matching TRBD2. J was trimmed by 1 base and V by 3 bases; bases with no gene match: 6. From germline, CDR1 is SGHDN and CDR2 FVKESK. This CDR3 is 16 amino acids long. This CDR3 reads CASSQLAGMGTDTQYF. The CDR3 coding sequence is TGTGCCAGCAGCCAGTTAGCGGGAATGGGCACAGATACGCAGTATTTT.

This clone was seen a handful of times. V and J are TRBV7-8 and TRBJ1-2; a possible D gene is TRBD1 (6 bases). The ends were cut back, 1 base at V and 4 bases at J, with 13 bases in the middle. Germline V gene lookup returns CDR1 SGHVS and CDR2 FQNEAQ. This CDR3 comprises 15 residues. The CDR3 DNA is TGTGCCAGCAGCTTAGGTCCAGGGGTTGCCTATGGCTACACCTTC. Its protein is CASSLGPGVAYGYTF.

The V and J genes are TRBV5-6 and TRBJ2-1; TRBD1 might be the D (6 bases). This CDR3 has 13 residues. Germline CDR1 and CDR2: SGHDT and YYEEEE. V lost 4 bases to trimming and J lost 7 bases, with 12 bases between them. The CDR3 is CASSLRGTNEQFF. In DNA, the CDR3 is TGTGCCAGCAGCCTTAGGGGGACAAATGAGCAGTTCTTC. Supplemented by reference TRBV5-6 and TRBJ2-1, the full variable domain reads DAGVTQSPTHLIKTRGQQVTLRCSPKSGHDTVSWYQQALGQGPQFIFQYYEEEERQRGNFPDRFSGHQFPNYSSELNVNALLLGDSALYLCASSLRGTNEQFFGPGTRLTVL.

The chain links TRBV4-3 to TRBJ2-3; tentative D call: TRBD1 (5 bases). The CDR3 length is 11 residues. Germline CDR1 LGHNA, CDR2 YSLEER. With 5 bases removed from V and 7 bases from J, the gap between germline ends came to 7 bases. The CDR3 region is CASSAGYTQYF. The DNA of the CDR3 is TGCGCCAGCAGCGCAGGGTATACGCAGTATTTT.

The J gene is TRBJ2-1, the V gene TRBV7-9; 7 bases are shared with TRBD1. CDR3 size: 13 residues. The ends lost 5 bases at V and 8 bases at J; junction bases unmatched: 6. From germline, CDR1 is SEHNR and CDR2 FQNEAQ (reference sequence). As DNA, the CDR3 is TGTGCCAGCAGCCCCCGAGGGGGCGATGAGCAGTTCTTC. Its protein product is CASSPRGGDEQFF. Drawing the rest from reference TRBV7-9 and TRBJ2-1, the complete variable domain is DTGVSQNPRHKITKRGQNVTFRCDPISEHNRLYWYRQTLGQGPEFLTYFQNEAQLEKSRLLSDRFSAERPKGSFSTLEIQRTEQGDSAMYLCASSPRGGDEQFFGPGTRLTVL.

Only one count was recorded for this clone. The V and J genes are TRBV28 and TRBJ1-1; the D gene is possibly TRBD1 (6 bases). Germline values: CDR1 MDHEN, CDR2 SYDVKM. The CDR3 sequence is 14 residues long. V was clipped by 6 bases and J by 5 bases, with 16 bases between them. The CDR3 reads CASSPTRQATEAFF. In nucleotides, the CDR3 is TGTGCCAGCAGCCCTACCCGACAGGCTACTGAAGCTTTCTTT.

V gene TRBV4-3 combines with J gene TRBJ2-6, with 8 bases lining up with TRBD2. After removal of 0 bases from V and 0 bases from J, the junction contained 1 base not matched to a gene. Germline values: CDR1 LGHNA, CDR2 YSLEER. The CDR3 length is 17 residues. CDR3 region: CASSQDGTSSGANVLTF. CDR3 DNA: TGCGCCAGCAGCCAAGATGGGACTAGCTCTGGGGCCAACGTCCTGACTTTC.